Following are 19 T cell receptor beta chains from one sample sequenced in a study of OX40 agonist ivuxolimab in advanced cancers. The library was generated by the immunoSEQ multiplex PCR assay. The clones in this table, taken by TCRdb from immuneACCESS, are in-frame only. Not every clone is retained; where verified, under half of the shortfall comes from an unresolved V gene, and the cause of the rest is unknown. The sample profile shows some 44,000 clones; 75% to 90% of them were found once. Around 5% of the sample is in the top ten clones. The sample here was CD4+ or CD8+ T cells sorted from blood, taken in a trial of the OX40 agonist ivuxolimab. The source of these receptors is an adult with an advanced solid tumor such as melanoma, head and neck, liver or kidney cancer.

V usage is TRBV15 and J usage is TRBJ2-6, with D tentatively TRBD2 (6 bases). The CDR3 is 19 amino acids. V was shortened by 5 bases and J by 0 bases, with 20 bases between the two germline ends. Germline CDR1 is LNHNV and CDR2 is YYDKDF (reference sequence). In DNA form, the CDR3 reads TGTGCCACCAGCGGGGGGATTCAGAAAGAACTCTCTGGGGCCAACGTCCTGACTTTC. Translating gives CATSGGIQKELSGANVLTF. The variable domain in full, completed from reference TRBV15 and TRBJ2-6, reads DAMVIQNPRYQVTQFGKPVTLSCSQTLNHNVMYWYQQKSSQAPKLLFHYYDKDFNNEADTPDNFQSRRPNTSFCFLDIRSPGLGDTAMYLCATSGGIQKELSGANVLTFGAGSRLTVL.

V usage is TRBV4-1 and J usage is TRBJ2-5, with 8 positions matching TRBD1. CDR1 MGHRA and CDR2 YSYEKL come from the germline V gene. With 4 bases clipped from V and 1 base from J, the junction kept 5 bases outside the gene matches. The CDR3 extends over 15 amino acids. CDR3 region: CASSRLGTGQETQYF. CDR3 nucleotides: TGCGCCAGCAGCCGCCTGGGGACAGGCCAAGAGACCCAGTACTTC.

The chain combines TRBV27 with TRBJ1-2; 7 nucleotides align to TRBD1. Germline values: CDR1 MNHEY, CDR2 SMNVEV (reference sequence). This CDR3 is built from 13 residues. The V segment lost 4 bases and the J segment 5 bases; nucleotides outside the gene matches: 4. The chain's CDR3 is CASSSTGRYGYTF. CDR3 in DNA: TGTGCCAGCAGTTCGACAGGGCGTTATGGCTACACCTTC.

V gene TRBV28 combines with J gene TRBJ1-1; no firm D call. The ends were cut back, 1 base at V and 7 bases at J, with 7 bases in the middle. The germline V gene has CDR1 MDHEN and CDR2 SYDVKM. CDR3 size: 12 residues. CDR3 sequence: CASSLYGVEAFF. The CDR3 DNA follows: TGTGCCAGCAGTTTATACGGGGTTGAAGCTTTCTTT.

This clone has just a few counts. CDR3 protein: CSAGTGKIRNTEAFF. CDR3 bases: TGCAGCGCTGGGACAGGGAAGATCAGAAACACTGAAGCTTTCTTT. V gene TRBV29-1 combines with J gene TRBJ1-1; 9 nucleotides align to TRBD1. Trimming removed 7 bases from V and 2 bases from J; junction bases left unmatched: 11. From germline, CDR1 is SQVTM and CDR2 ANQGSEA. This CDR3 is 15 amino acids long. Complete variable domain (other parts from reference TRBV29-1 and TRBJ1-1): SAVISQKPSRDICQRGTSLTIQCQVDSQVTMMFWYRQQPGQSLTLIATANQGSEATYESGFVIDKFPISRPNLTFSTLTVSNMSPEDSSIYLCSAGTGKIRNTEAFFGQGTRLTVV.

This chain uses TRBV28 with TRBJ1-2; 7 positions agree with TRBD1. V dropped 4 bases and J dropped 1; count of bases not matched to a gene: 6. CDR3 length: 15 residues. Germline V gene lookup returns CDR1 MDHEN and CDR2 SYDVKM. The CDR3 nucleotides read TGTGCCAGCAGTTCTGACAGGGCTGGTAACTATGGCTACACCTTC. Translated: CASSSDRAGNYGYTF.

This clone showed up just a few times. The rearrangement joins TRBV9 to TRBJ1-5; TRBD1 aligns across 9 bases. Germline V gene lookup returns CDR1 SGDLS and CDR2 YYNGEE. The CDR3 totals 14 residues. The J segment lost 4 bases and the V segment lost 2 bases, leaving 1 base of the junction unmatched. The CDR3 sequence is CASSVGTGNQPQHF. CDR3 nucleotides: TGTGCCAGCAGCGTCGGGACAGGGAATCAGCCCCAGCATTTT.

The rearrangement joins TRBV5-1 to TRBJ2-6, with D perhaps matching TRBD1 or TRBD2 (5 bases each). CDR3 size: 19 residues. V lost 3 bases and J lost 1, with 20 bases in between. Germline loops: CDR1 SGHRS, CDR2 YFSETQ. CDR3 region: CASSSRSRRDRSGANVLTF. Here the CDR3 DNA reads TGCGCCAGCAGCTCGCGGTCGCGCAGGGACCGTTCTGGGGCCAACGTCCTGACTTTC. Full variable domain (rest looked up from reference TRBV5-1 and TRBJ2-6): KAGVTQTPRYLIKTRGQQVTLSCSPISGHRSVSWYQQTPGQGLQFLFEYFSETQRNKGNFPGRFSGRQFSNSRSEMNVSTLELGDSALYLCASSSRSRRDRSGANVLTFGAGSRLTVL.

Concerning this clone itself: A junction boundary mismatches the germline segment, possibly from a read error. CDR3 sequence reads: CASSLDGYEQYF. CDR3 nucleotides: TGTGCCAGCAGCCTAGACGGCTACGAGCAGTACTTC. The rearrangement links TRBV11-3 to TRBJ2-7, with no clear D. The CDR3 spans 12 residues. CDR1 and CDR2 (germline): SGHNT, YENEEA.

CDR3 in amino acids: CASRTTGKANYGYTF. Written as DNA, the CDR3 is TGTGCCAGCAGGACTACAGGGAAAGCTAACTATGGCTACACCTTC. The rearrangement links TRBV28 to TRBJ1-2; D may be TRBD1 (6 bases). The CDR3 has 15 amino acids. CDR1 is MDHEN, CDR2 SYDVKM, per germline. V was cut by 6 bases and J by 0 bases, with 14 bases left in between.

This chain joins TRBV6-1 and TRBJ1-5; TRBD1 is a possible D gene (5 bases). CDR1 and CDR2 (germline): MNHNS, SASEGT. The CDR3 extends over 13 amino acids. Trimming removed 6 bases at V and 4 bases at J, with 10 bases between. CDR3 bases: TGTGCCAGCAGCCTCGACAGTAATCAGCCCCAGCATTTT. Protein sequence: CASSLDSNQPQHF.

This clone appeared a few times. The rearrangement uses TRBV19 and TRBJ1-5, with D perhaps matching TRBD1 (6 bases). CDR3 length equals 14 residues. Germline values: CDR1 LNHDA, CDR2 SQIVND (reference sequence). V was pared by 2 bases and J by 5 bases, with 10 bases between. The CDR3 loop reads CASSIRRGDQPQHF. The CDR3, as DNA: TGTGCCAGTAGTATACGCAGGGGCGATCAGCCCCAGCATTTT.

The chain carries TRBV9 and TRBJ1-2; D gene unclear. This CDR3 spans 13 amino acids. Germline V lookup: CDR1 SGDLS, CDR2 YYNGEE. V was clipped by 0 bases and J by 8 bases, with 11 bases between them. CDR3 amino acids: CASSVVEGRGYTF. For the CDR3, the DNA is TGTGCCAGCAGCGTAGTTGAGGGTAGGGGCTACACCTTC.

This chain links TRBV5-1 with TRBJ2-5; TRBD2 matches at 10 bases. This CDR3 contains 16 residues. Germline V gene data show CDR1 as SGHRS and CDR2 as YFSETQ. With V trimmed by 0 bases and J by 3 bases, 5 bases remained unmatched. This CDR3 is CASSLGVAGGEETQYF. In DNA form, the CDR3 reads TGCGCCAGCAGCTTGGGGGTAGCGGGAGGTGAAGAGACCCAGTACTTC.

The rearrangement joins TRBV5-6 to TRBJ2-7, with D hard to call. Germline V lookup: CDR1 SGHDT, CDR2 YYEEEE. Trimming took off 3 bases at V and 0 bases at J, with 13 bases between the two ends. The CDR3 consists of 15 residues. In DNA form, the CDR3 reads TGTGCCAGCAGCTCCCTAGTGAACCCCTCCTACGAGCAGTACTTC. Translating gives CASSSLVNPSYEQYF.

This clone is categorized as medium-sized. V and J are TRBV5-1 and TRBJ1-3; D is unresolved. The CDR3 spans 14 residues. Germline loops: CDR1 SGHRS, CDR2 YFSETQ. The germline V and J ends were trimmed by 4 bases and 0 bases, with 8 bases remaining between them. CDR3 bases: TGCGCCAGCAGCCCGGGGAGCTCTGGAAACACCATATATTTT. It is translated as CASSPGSSGNTIYF.

J is TRBJ1-6 and V is TRBV30; perhaps TRBD1 as D (5 bases). Germline loops: CDR1 GTSNPN, CDR2 SVGIG (reference sequence). Between the trimmed V and J ends, which lost 2 bases and 13 bases, there was a span of 15 bases. The CDR3 loop spans 13 amino acids. CDR3 loop: CAWSIGTGGPLHF. Here the CDR3 DNA reads TGTGCCTGGAGTATCGGAACCGGGGGGCCCCTCCACTTT.

The J gene is TRBJ1-3, the V gene TRBV19; D uncertain. The V gene lost 6 bases and the J gene lost 0 bases, with 15 bases spanning the gap. Per the germline V gene, CDR1 is LNHDA and CDR2 is SQIVND (reference sequence). The CDR3 spans 16 residues. In nucleotides, the CDR3 is TGTGCCAGTAGATGGTCCGGAGCGAGCTCTGGAAACACCATATATTTT. It yields the protein CASRWSGASSGNTIYF.

This rearrangement joins TRBV11-1 to TRBJ2-1; 8 bases are shared with TRBD1. The CDR3 runs to 15 residues. After removal of 4 bases from V and 3 bases from J, the junction contained 5 bases not matched to a gene. Germline V lookup: CDR1 SGHAT, CDR2 FQDESV (reference sequence). CDR3 in DNA: TGTGCCAGCAGCTCCGGACAGGGTGGCTACAATGAGCAGTTCTTC. Its translation: CASSSGQGGYNEQFF.